The present T cell receptor (beta chain) was sequenced within a study of shared clonotypes between healthy human individuals. For the study at large: Plates per donor: three CD4 naive, three CD4 memory, two CD8 naive, one CD8 memory.

Replicate sorted-subset PCRs were loaded with approximately 190 ng DNA, approximately 31,000 T cell genomes. Libraries were prepared by immunoSEQ multiplex PCR; TCRdb keeps only in-frame clonotypes and omits some of them. Among around 2.1 million clones, under 97% were seen once, and the ten largest hold roughly 0.13%. CDR3 size: 16 residues. Looked up from germline, CDR1 is SEHNR and CDR2 is FQNEAQ (reference sequence). J lost 5 bases, V lost 5 bases, and 10 bases had no gene match. The source is a man in his late teens or twenties in good health. Sample: naive CD4+ T cells sorted from blood. Subset: CD45RA+ positively selected. The V call is TRBV7-9, the J call TRBJ1-4, with TRBD1 matching 8 bases. The CDR3 here is CASSAGQVDSNEKLFF. CDR3 DNA: TGTGCCAGCAGCGCGGGACAGGTGGACTCAAATGAAAAACTGTTTTTT.